This TCR beta chain was sequenced for a study of blood T cell repertoires in COVID-19. At the level of the study: Acute and convalescent COVID-19 specimens originated in the United States, Italy and Spain.

Assay: immunoSEQ multiplex PCR; the TCRdb copy retains only in-frame clones and omits some. Of 70,000 to 95,000 clones listed, roughly four fifths are singletons. After removal of 0 bases from V and 4 bases from J, the junction contained 4 bases not matched to a gene. The CDR3 is 15 residues long. Germline values: CDR1 SGHRS, CDR2 YFSETQ. The receptor's source is a human donor in a cohort sampled during active COVID-19. The source material was peripheral blood. The V and J genes are TRBV5-1 and TRBJ1-2; the match to TRBD1 covers 9 bases. CDR3 amino acids: CASSLAEGQGYGYTF. The CDR3 nucleotides read TGCGCCAGCAGCTTGGCCGAGGGACAGGGCTATGGCTACACCTTC.